These T cell receptor beta chains were read from a single sample in a study of T cells in Graves' hyperthyroidism and ophthalmopathy. MiXCR was run by TCRdb on the multiplex PCR reads, yielding one entry per CDR3 protein. The data hold 300,000 to 450,000 distinct CDR3 sequences, with 14% to 15% observed a single time. The sample consisted of blood. The receptors stem from a woman in her twenties or thirties with Graves' hyperthyroidism. Each CDR3 is given with its conserved first and last residue. A D gene is named only where the DNA matches it firmly. A row's size may be missing; if present it is once, few, many or a size class.

j_call: TRBJ2-7
d_call: TRBD1
v_call: TRBV27
clone_size: .
cdr3_aa: CDSTPLGQGTYEQYF
cdr3_nt: TGTGACAGCACCCCACTGGGACAGGGGACCTACGAGCAGTACTTC

j_call: TRBJ2-1
d_call: TRBD2
v_call: TRBV20-1
clone_size: .
cdr3_aa: CSANLAGGYNEQFF
cdr3_nt: TGCAGTGCGAATCTAGCGGGAGGATACAATGAGCAGTTCTTC

j_call: TRBJ1-6
d_call: .
v_call: TRBV28
clone_size: .
cdr3_aa: CASSQDTTWNSPLHF
cdr3_nt: TGTGCCAGCAGCCAGGATACCACTTGGAATTCACCCCTCCACTTT

j_call: TRBJ1-2
d_call: .
v_call: TRBV28
clone_size: many
cdr3_aa: CASSPNGARANGYTF
cdr3_nt: TGTGCCAGCAGCCCCAACGGGGCCAGGGCTAATGGCTACACCTTC

j_call: TRBJ1-2
d_call: .
v_call: TRBV10-2
clone_size: .
cdr3_aa: CASGVNYGYTF
cdr3_nt: TGCGCCAGCGGCGTAAACTATGGCTACACCTTC

j_call: TRBJ2-1
d_call: .
v_call: TRBV15
clone_size: few
cdr3_aa: CATSRLRYNEQFF
cdr3_nt: TGTGCCACCAGCAGATTACGATACAATGAGCAGTTCTTC

j_call: TRBJ1-4
d_call: .
v_call: TRBV6-5
clone_size: few
cdr3_aa: CASSYWGRKEKLFF
cdr3_nt: TGTGCCAGCAGTTACTGGGGCCGGAAGGAAAAACTGTTTTTT

j_call: TRBJ1-5
d_call: .
v_call: TRBV19
clone_size: .
cdr3_aa: CASRKPNQPQHF
cdr3_nt: TGTGCCAGTAGGAAACCTAATCAGCCCCAGCATTTT

j_call: TRBJ2-3
d_call: .
v_call: TRBV28
clone_size: .
cdr3_aa: CASRGSGGDTQYF
cdr3_nt: TGTGCCAGCAGAGGGAGCGGAGGAGATACGCAGTATTTT

j_call: TRBJ2-2
d_call: .
v_call: TRBV12-3/TRBV12-4
clone_size: many
cdr3_aa: CASSSTARAGELFF
cdr3_nt: TGTGCCAGCAGTTCCACGGCCCGCGCCGGGGAGCTGTTTTTT

j_call: TRBJ2-3
d_call: .
v_call: TRBV20-1
clone_size: few
cdr3_aa: CSARVTGFGTDTQYF
cdr3_nt: TGCAGTGCTAGAGTTACAGGGTTTGGGACAGATACGCAGTATTTT

j_call: TRBJ2-1
d_call: .
v_call: TRBV20-1
clone_size: .
cdr3_aa: CSANTGPSYNEQFF
cdr3_nt: TGCAGTGCCAACACAGGGCCTTCTTACAATGAGCAGTTCTTC

j_call: TRBJ2-1
d_call: TRBD2
v_call: TRBV4-1
clone_size: .
cdr3_aa: CASSQQREGYNEQFF
cdr3_nt: TGCGCCAGCAGCCAACAGCGGGAGGGTTACAATGAGCAGTTCTTC

j_call: TRBJ1-4
d_call: .
v_call: TRBV30
clone_size: many
cdr3_aa: CAWTATNEKLFF
cdr3_nt: TGTGCCTGGACGGCAACTAATGAAAAACTGTTTTTT

j_call: TRBJ1-2
d_call: .
v_call: TRBV2
clone_size: .
cdr3_aa: CASSERGPSGYTF
cdr3_nt: TGTGCCAGCAGTGAACGGGGGCCCAGCGGCTACACCTTC

j_call: TRBJ2-2
d_call: .
v_call: TRBV12-3/TRBV12-4
clone_size: many
cdr3_aa: CASHHLGRTGELFF
cdr3_nt: TGTGCCAGCCACCACCTCGGGCGGACCGGGGAGCTGTTTTTT

j_call: TRBJ2-1
d_call: TRBD2
v_call: TRBV5-1
clone_size: .
cdr3_aa: CASSLEGTSVYNEQFF
cdr3_nt: TGCGCCAGCAGCTTGGAGGGGACTAGCGTATACAATGAGCAGTTCTTC

j_call: TRBJ2-7
d_call: TRBD1
v_call: TRBV28
clone_size: many
cdr3_aa: CASSQGQPYYEQYF
cdr3_nt: TGTGCCAGCAGCCAGGGACAGCCTTACTACGAGCAGTACTTC

j_call: TRBJ2-5
d_call: .
v_call: TRBV20-1
clone_size: many
cdr3_aa: CSAKDLPGLQETQYF
cdr3_nt: TGCAGTGCTAAAGACCTTCCGGGCCTCCAAGAGACCCAGTACTTC

j_call: TRBJ2-1
d_call: TRBD2
v_call: TRBV7-9
clone_size: many
cdr3_aa: CASSPTAGAYNEQFF
cdr3_nt: TGTGCCAGCAGCCCTACTGCGGGAGCCTACAATGAGCAGTTCTTC

j_call: TRBJ1-4
d_call: .
v_call: TRBV7-9
clone_size: few
cdr3_aa: CASSFSQISTTNEKLFF
cdr3_nt: TGTGCCAGCAGCTTTTCCCAAATTTCAACAACTAATGAAAAACTGTTTTTT

j_call: TRBJ1-2
d_call: .
v_call: TRBV2
clone_size: few
cdr3_aa: CASSRTENYGYTF
cdr3_nt: TGTGCCAGCAGTCGGACCGAAAACTATGGCTACACCTTC

j_call: TRBJ2-2
d_call: TRBD2
v_call: TRBV18
clone_size: many
cdr3_aa: CASSPVRRGGSANTGELFF
cdr3_nt: TGTGCCAGCTCCCCCGTGCGGCGCGGCGGGAGCGCGAACACCGGGGAGCTGTTTTTT

j_call: TRBJ2-3
d_call: .
v_call: TRBV6-1
clone_size: few
cdr3_aa: CASMVGWGTDTQYF
cdr3_nt: TGTGCCAGCATGGTGGGCTGGGGCACAGATACGCAGTATTTT

j_call: TRBJ2-7
d_call: .
v_call: TRBV27
clone_size: .
cdr3_aa: CAISGGVWEQYF
cdr3_nt: TGTGCCATCAGTGGCGGGGTCTGGGAGCAGTACTTC

j_call: TRBJ2-4
d_call: .
v_call: TRBV28
clone_size: many
cdr3_aa: CASSPLGAKNIQYF
cdr3_nt: TGTGCCAGCAGCCCTTTAGGAGCCAAAAACATTCAGTACTTC

j_call: TRBJ2-7
d_call: .
v_call: TRBV2
clone_size: many
cdr3_aa: CASSEPAESSYEQYF
cdr3_nt: TGTGCCAGCAGTGAACCAGCGGAGAGCTCCTACGAGCAGTACTTC

j_call: TRBJ2-7
d_call: TRBD2
v_call: TRBV18
clone_size: .
cdr3_aa: CASSPRLAGDYEQYF
cdr3_nt: TGTGCCAGCTCACCGAGACTAGCGGGGGACTACGAGCAGTACTTC

j_call: TRBJ2-3
d_call: TRBD2
v_call: TRBV5-1
clone_size: many
cdr3_aa: CASSLVATSGTSTDTQYF
cdr3_nt: TGCGCCAGCAGCTTGGTGGCGACTAGCGGAACTAGCACAGATACGCAGTATTTT

j_call: TRBJ1-1
d_call: TRBD1
v_call: TRBV9
clone_size: .
cdr3_aa: CASSETTGGNTEAFF
cdr3_nt: TGTGCCAGCAGCGAAACAACAGGGGGCAACACTGAAGCTTTCTTT

j_call: TRBJ1-1
d_call: .
v_call: TRBV4-1
clone_size: few
cdr3_aa: CASSQAVGRRGTEAFF
cdr3_nt: TGCGCCAGCAGCCAAGCTGTCGGGAGAAGAGGGACTGAAGCTTTCTTT

j_call: TRBJ2-1
d_call: .
v_call: TRBV19
clone_size: few
cdr3_aa: CASSHTRVSLGYEQFF
cdr3_nt: TGTGCCAGTAGTCACACGAGGGTTTCTCTAGGCTATGAGCAGTTCTTC

j_call: TRBJ1-1
d_call: .
v_call: TRBV28
clone_size: few
cdr3_aa: CASRESTAEAFF
cdr3_nt: TGTGCCAGCAGGGAGAGTACTGCTGAAGCTTTCTTT

j_call: TRBJ1-2
d_call: .
v_call: TRBV28
clone_size: many
cdr3_aa: CASSSYPPLGDGYTF
cdr3_nt: TGTGCCAGCAGTTCCTACCCCCCCTTGGGGGATGGCTACACCTTC